This T cell receptor (beta chain) comes out of a study of beta chain features in type 1 diabetes. Trimming removed 4 bases from V and 5 bases from J, with 9 bases in between. The germline CDR1 and CDR2 sequences are ENHRY and SYGVKD. This CDR3 spans 13 amino acids. Concerning this clone: Its cognate antigen is unknown.

Study results and caveats: Moderate yet significant TCRB CDR3 shortening was seen in Type 1 diabetes patients in all four CD4+ subsets. A closer apparent resemblance between naive, central memory and Treg TCRB repertoires was seen in patients than in healthy donors.

What was sequenced were expressed TCRB transcripts, since all of the isolated RNA had been reverse transcribed. Measured with immunoSEQ multiplex PCR; TCRdb has only the in-frame clones, and not every one. The table includes around 310,000 clones, roughly 12% detected once. The gene calls are TRBV10-3 and TRBJ2-1; the D is unclear. This TCR derives from a woman aged 18 to 35 with type 1 diabetes. Sequenced: naive CD4+ T cells from blood. The CDR3 loop reads CAISVGQHNEQFF. The DNA of the CDR3 is TGTGCCATCAGTGTTGGGCAGCACAATGAGCAGTTCTTC.